A selection of T cell receptor beta chains follows, all from one sample in a study of blood T cells in healthy people across ages. TCRdb reanalysed the 5' RACE reads using MiXCR and keeps one entry per CDR3 protein. The profile shows 550,000 to 750,000 distinct CDR3 sequences, approximately 21% of them singletons. Sequences were obtained from blood. The receptors derive from a man in his sixties or seventies in good health. Each CDR3 is given with its conserved first and last residue. D genes are given only for firm matches. Size is omitted from some rows. Given values are once, few, many or a class for expanded clones.

V gene,J gene,D gene,clone size,CDR3 protein,CDR3 DNA
TRBV29-1,TRBJ2-4,.,few,CSVEEWLQGRNIQYF,TGCAGCGTTGAAGAATGGTTACAGGGAAGGAACATTCAGTACTTC
TRBV20-1,TRBJ2-1,TRBD2,.,CSARDLVISSGSDEQFF,TGCAGTGCTAGAGATCTGGTGATTTCTAGCGGGAGTGACGAGCAGTTCTTC
TRBV5-1,TRBJ2-7,TRBD2,.,CASSSVAGGPREQYF,TGCGCCAGCAGCTCGGTAGCGGGAGGCCCGAGAGAGCAGTACTTC
TRBV7-7,TRBJ2-2,.,.,CASSRDPNTGELFF,TGTGCTAGCAGCCGAGACCCGAACACCGGGGAGCTGTTTTTT
TRBV12-3/TRBV12-4,TRBJ2-1,.,few,CASSFGLGANEQFF,TGTGCCAGCAGTTTTGGATTAGGGGCCAATGAGCAGTTCTTC
TRBV6-2/TRBV6-3,TRBJ2-1,TRBD2,many,CASSPRGLAGGNEQFF,TGTGCCAGCAGTCCCAGAGGGCTAGCGGGAGGTAATGAGCAGTTCTTC
TRBV5-1,TRBJ1-5,TRBD1,.,CASSLGDRGQDSPQHF,TGCGCCAGCAGCTTGGGGGACAGGGGGCAGGATAGCCCCCAGCATTTT
TRBV7-2,TRBJ1-5,.,once,CASSSQGTNNQPQHF,TGTGCCAGCAGCTCCCAGGGGACAAACAATCAGCCCCAGCATTTT
TRBV7-6,TRBJ2-7,.,.,CASSLGMGVTYEQYF,TGTGCCAGCAGCTTAGGGATGGGGGTAACCTACGAGCAGTACTTC
TRBV28,TRBJ2-4,TRBD1,few,CASEEGQWGAKNIQYF,TGTGCCAGCGAAGAGGGACAGTGGGGAGCCAAAAACATTCAGTACTTC
TRBV20-1,TRBJ2-4,TRBD1,few,CSASPDRGNIQYF,TGCAGTGCCTCACCGGACAGGGGAAACATTCAGTACTTC
TRBV18,TRBJ2-5,TRBD2,.,CASSRLAGGREAQYF,TGTGCCAGCTCACGACTGGCGGGAGGTCGAGAGGCCCAGTACTTC
TRBV18,TRBJ2-7,TRBD1,few,CASSPPGTGGIYEQYF,TGTGCCAGCTCACCACCGGGTACAGGGGGGATCTACGAGCAGTACTTC
TRBV7-9,TRBJ1-1,.,few,CASSLGETKAFF,TGTGCCAGCAGCTTAGGGGAGACCAAGGCTTTCTTT
TRBV27,TRBJ2-7,TRBD2,.,CASSFRLAGSSYEQYF,TGTGCCAGCAGTTTTCGACTAGCGGGGAGCTCCTACGAGCAGTACTTC
TRBV30,TRBJ1-1,TRBD1,.,CAWSAEGAAFF,TGTGCCTGGAGTGCCGAGGGGGCGGCTTTCTTT
TRBV5-1,TRBJ1-1,.,few,CASSSQGVGDTEAFF,TGCGCCAGCAGCTCCCAGGGAGTAGGGGACACTGAAGCTTTCTTT
TRBV28,TRBJ2-1,TRBD1,.,CASSLSDRGRNEQFF,TGTGCCAGCAGTTTATCCGACAGGGGGAGGAATGAGCAGTTCTTC
TRBV7-2,TRBJ2-3,.,.,CASSASHPTDTQYF,TGTGCCAGCAGCGCGAGCCACCCCACAGATACGCAGTATTTT
TRBV20-1,TRBJ1-1,.,few,CSASEGAGWAFF,TGCAGTGCGAGCGAAGGGGCAGGGTGGGCTTTCTTT
TRBV6-6,TRBJ2-7,.,few,CASSSGTRFHEQYF,TGTGCCAGCAGCTCCGGGACACGATTTCACGAGCAGTACTTC
TRBV10-3,TRBJ2-7,.,few,CATPSRSHFYEQYF,TGTGCCACGCCCTCGAGGTCCCACTTCTACGAGCAGTACTTC
TRBV28,TRBJ2-7,.,many,CASSEGVVGDYEQYF,TGTGCCAGCAGTGAGGGGGTTGTGGGAGACTACGAGCAGTACTTC
TRBV5-1,TRBJ2-5,.,.,CASSFGLPQETQYF,TGCGCCAGCAGCTTTGGGCTACCACAAGAGACCCAGTACTTC
TRBV7-9,TRBJ2-1,.,.,CASSGNSGKSYNEQFF,TGTGCCAGCAGCGGCAATAGCGGAAAATCCTACAATGAGCAGTTCTTC
TRBV6-1,TRBJ2-5,.,.,CASSTEDLTVETQYF,TGTGCCAGCAGTACGGAGGATCTCACCGTCGAGACCCAGTACTTC
TRBV7-9,TRBJ2-5,TRBD2,many,CASSFGSGGQETQYF,TGTGCCAGCAGCTTCGGGTCGGGAGGCCAAGAGACCCAGTACTTC
TRBV25-1,TRBJ2-7,.,few,CASSEYLYEQYF,TGTGCCAGCAGTGAATATCTGTACGAGCAGTACTTC
TRBV7-9,TRBJ2-5,.,.,CASSPSRRGETQYF,TGTGCCAGCAGCCCGTCGAGGAGAGGGGAGACCCAGTACTTC
TRBV23-1,TRBJ2-2,.,few,CASSPRRNTGELFF,TGCGCCAGCAGTCCCAGGCGAAACACCGGGGAGCTGTTTTTT
TRBV5-1,TRBJ2-1,TRBD1,few,CASSLGTGGGEQFF,TGCGCCAGCAGCTTGGGGACAGGGGGCGGTGAGCAGTTCTTC
TRBV21-1,TRBJ2-1,.,few,CASSTHRLAGVYEQFF,TGTGCCAGCAGCACCCATCGGCTAGCGGGAGTGTACGAGCAGTTCTTC
TRBV16,TRBJ1-6,.,.,CASSQEGRWNSPLHF,TGTGCCAGCAGCCAAGAGGGCAGGTGGAATTCACCCCTCCACTTT
TRBV5-1,TRBJ2-3,.,few,CATQGGGSSTDTQYF,TGCGCCACCCAAGGAGGGGGATCTAGCACAGATACGCAGTATTTT
TRBV5-1,TRBJ1-2,TRBD1,few,CASSPWGDSGSGYTF,TGCGCCAGCAGCCCCTGGGGGGACAGCGGCTCTGGCTACACCTTC
TRBV11-2,TRBJ2-3,.,.,CASSPLDSPTDTQYF,TGTGCCAGCAGCCCCCTTGACAGCCCCACAGATACGCAGTATTTT
TRBV7-2,TRBJ2-7,TRBD1,many,CASSSRDSSYEQYF,TGTGCCAGCAGTTCCCGGGACAGTTCCTACGAGCAGTACTTC
TRBV27,TRBJ2-3,TRBD1,.,CASSSGTERTDTQYF,TGTGCCAGCAGTTCCGGGACAGAGCGCACAGATACGCAGTATTTT
TRBV15,TRBJ1-1,.,.,CATSRAHENTEAFF,TGTGCCACCAGCAGAGCCCACGAGAACACTGAAGCTTTCTTT
TRBV5-1,TRBJ2-2,TRBD2,.,CASSPQRDSTGELFF,TGCGCCAGCAGCCCCCAGCGGGATAGCACCGGGGAGCTGTTTTTT
TRBV20-1,TRBJ1-5,.,.,CSASSSHNQPQHF,TGCAGTGCTAGCTCGTCCCATAATCAGCCCCAGCATTTT
TRBV11-3,TRBJ2-3,.,.,CASSLGHASPNTDTQYF,TGTGCCAGCAGCTTAGGGCACGCATCCCCTAACACAGATACGCAGTATTTT
TRBV5-5,TRBJ2-6,.,.,CASSLALVSFNVLTF,TGTGCCAGCAGCTTGGCCCTAGTGTCGTTCAACGTCCTGACTTTC
TRBV6-4,TRBJ1-4,.,few,CASSENRAWHNEKLFF,TGTGCCAGCAGTGAAAATCGTGCCTGGCATAATGAAAAACTGTTTTTT
TRBV20-1,TRBJ1-1,.,.,CSASSGVTEAFF,TGCAGTGCTTCCTCAGGGGTCACTGAAGCTTTCTTT
TRBV20-1,TRBJ2-5,.,once,CSASRGAEETQYF,TGCAGTGCTAGCCGGGGGGCCGAAGAGACCCAGTACTTC
TRBV2,TRBJ1-2,TRBD1,few,CASGDRGQSYTF,TGTGCCAGCGGAGACAGGGGGCAAAGCTACACCTTC
TRBV6-6,TRBJ2-5,TRBD2,few,CASSYLAEIYQETQYF,TGTGCCAGCAGTTATCTAGCGGAGATATACCAAGAGACCCAGTACTTC
TRBV4-1,TRBJ1-1,.,.,CASGQGRGGKNTETFF,TGCGCCAGCGGCCAAGGGCGGGGGGGGAAGAACACTGAAACTTTCTTT
TRBV27,TRBJ2-2,.,few,CASSSSVGELFF,TGTGCCAGCAGTTCCTCGGTCGGGGAGCTGTTTTTT
TRBV15,TRBJ2-1,.,few,CATSRDWIGEQFF,TGTGCCACCAGCAGAGATTGGATAGGGGAGCAGTTCTTC